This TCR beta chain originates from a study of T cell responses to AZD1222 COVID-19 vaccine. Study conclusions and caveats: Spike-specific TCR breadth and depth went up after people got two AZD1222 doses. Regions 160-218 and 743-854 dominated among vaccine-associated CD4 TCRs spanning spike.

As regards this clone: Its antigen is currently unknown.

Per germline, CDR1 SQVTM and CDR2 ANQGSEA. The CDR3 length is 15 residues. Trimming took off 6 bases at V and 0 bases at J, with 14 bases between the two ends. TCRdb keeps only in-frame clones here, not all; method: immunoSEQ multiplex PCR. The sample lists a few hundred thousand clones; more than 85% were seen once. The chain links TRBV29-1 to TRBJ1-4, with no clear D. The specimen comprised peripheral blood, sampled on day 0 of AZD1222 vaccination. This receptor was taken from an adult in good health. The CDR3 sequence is CSVAGQASTNEKLFF. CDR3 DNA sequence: TGCAGCGTAGCGGGCCAGGCTTCAACTAATGAAAAACTGTTTTTT.